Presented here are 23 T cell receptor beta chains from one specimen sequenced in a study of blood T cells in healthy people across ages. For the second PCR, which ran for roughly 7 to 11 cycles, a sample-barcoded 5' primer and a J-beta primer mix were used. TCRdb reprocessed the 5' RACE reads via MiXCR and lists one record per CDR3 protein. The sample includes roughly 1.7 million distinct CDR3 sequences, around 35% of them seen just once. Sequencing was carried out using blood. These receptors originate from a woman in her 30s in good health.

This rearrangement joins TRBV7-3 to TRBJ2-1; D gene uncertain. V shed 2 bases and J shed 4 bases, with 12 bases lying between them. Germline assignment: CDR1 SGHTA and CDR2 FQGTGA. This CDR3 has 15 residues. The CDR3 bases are TGTGCCAGCAGCTTAGGGCTCGGGCGTTACAATGAGCAGTTCTTC. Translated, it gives CASSLGLGRYNEQFF.

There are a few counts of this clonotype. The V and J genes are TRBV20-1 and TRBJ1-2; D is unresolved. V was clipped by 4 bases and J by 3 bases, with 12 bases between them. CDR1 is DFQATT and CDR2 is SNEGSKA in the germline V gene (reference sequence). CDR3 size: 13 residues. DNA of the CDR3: TGCAGTGCTACTTTCGACGCCGACTATGGCTACACCTTC. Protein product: CSATFDADYGYTF.

The CDR3 here is CATSTNRETRHEQFF. CDR3 in DNA: TGTGCCACCAGCACCAACAGGGAAACCCGGCATGAGCAGTTCTTC. The chain carries TRBV15 and TRBJ2-1; possibly TRBD1 for D (6 bases). V was trimmed by 4 bases and J by 8 bases, leaving 18 bases between them. Germline CDR1 LNHNV, CDR2 YYDKDF (reference sequence). CDR3 length: 15 amino acids.

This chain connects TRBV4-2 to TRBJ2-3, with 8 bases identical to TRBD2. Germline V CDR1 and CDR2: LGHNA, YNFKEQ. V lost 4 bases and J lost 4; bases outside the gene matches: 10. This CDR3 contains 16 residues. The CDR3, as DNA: TGTGCCAGCAGCCCAACCGGGACTAGTGGAGCAGATACGCAGTATTTT. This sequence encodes CASSPTGTSGADTQYF.

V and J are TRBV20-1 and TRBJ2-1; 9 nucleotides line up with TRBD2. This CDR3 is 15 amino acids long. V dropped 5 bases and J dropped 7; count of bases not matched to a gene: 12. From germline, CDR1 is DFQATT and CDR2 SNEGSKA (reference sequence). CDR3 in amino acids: CSAGVDSGRLNEQFF. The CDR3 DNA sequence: TGCAGTGCTGGAGTCGATAGCGGGAGATTAAATGAGCAGTTCTTC.

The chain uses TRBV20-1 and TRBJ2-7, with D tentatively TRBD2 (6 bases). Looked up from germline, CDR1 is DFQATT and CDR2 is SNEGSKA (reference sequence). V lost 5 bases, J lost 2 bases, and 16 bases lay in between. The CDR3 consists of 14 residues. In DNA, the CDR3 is TGCAGTGCTGAACCGGGACGGGGGACCTACGAGCAGTACTTC. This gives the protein CSAEPGRGTYEQYF.

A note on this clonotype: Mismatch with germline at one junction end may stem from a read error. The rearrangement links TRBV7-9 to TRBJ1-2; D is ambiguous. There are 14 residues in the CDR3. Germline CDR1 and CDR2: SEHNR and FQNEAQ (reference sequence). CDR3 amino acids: CASRLDTVNYGYTF. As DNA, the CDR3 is TGCGCCAGCAGATTAGATACGGTTAACTATGGCTACACCTTC.

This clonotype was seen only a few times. This CDR3 reads CASSTEDFVGYTF. CDR3 nucleotide sequence: TGTGCCAGCAGCACTGAGGACTTTGTGGGCTACACCTTC. The genes are TRBV5-5 and TRBJ1-2; D is unclear. V lost 4 bases and J lost 8, with 15 bases in between. The CDR3 runs to 13 residues. Germline-derived CDR1 and CDR2 are SGHKS and YYEKEE (reference sequence).

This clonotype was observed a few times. CDR3 in amino acids: CAASGTGSYNEQFF. The CDR3 DNA reads as TGTGCCGCCTCCGGGACGGGCTCCTACAATGAGCAGTTCTTC. The chain couples TRBV24-1 to TRBJ2-1; either TRBD1 or TRBD2 may fit D (5 bases each). Between the trimmed V and J ends, which lost 12 bases and 0 bases, there was a span of 14 bases. Germline CDR1 is KGHDR and CDR2 is SFDVKD. The CDR3 is made up of 14 amino acids.

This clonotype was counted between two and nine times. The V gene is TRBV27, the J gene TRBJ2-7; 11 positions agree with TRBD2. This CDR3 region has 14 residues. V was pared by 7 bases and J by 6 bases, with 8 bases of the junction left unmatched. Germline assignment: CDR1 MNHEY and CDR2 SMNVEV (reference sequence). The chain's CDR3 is CASTQLAGVREQYF. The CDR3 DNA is TGTGCCAGCACCCAACTAGCGGGAGTTCGCGAGCAGTACTTC.

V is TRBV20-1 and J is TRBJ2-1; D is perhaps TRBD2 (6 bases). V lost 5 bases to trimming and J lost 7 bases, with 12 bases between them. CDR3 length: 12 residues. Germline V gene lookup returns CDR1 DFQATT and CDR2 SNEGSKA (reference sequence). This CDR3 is CSAPNRGNEQFF. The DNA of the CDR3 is TGCAGTGCTCCTAACCGGGGGAATGAGCAGTTCTTC.

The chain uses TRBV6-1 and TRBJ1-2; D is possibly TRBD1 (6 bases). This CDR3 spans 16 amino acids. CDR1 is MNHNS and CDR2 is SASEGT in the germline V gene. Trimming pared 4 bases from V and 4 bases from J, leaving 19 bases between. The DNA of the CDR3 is TGTGCCAGCAGTGCCTCCTCCCAACAGGGATTCTATGGCTACACCTTC. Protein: CASSASSQQGFYGYTF.

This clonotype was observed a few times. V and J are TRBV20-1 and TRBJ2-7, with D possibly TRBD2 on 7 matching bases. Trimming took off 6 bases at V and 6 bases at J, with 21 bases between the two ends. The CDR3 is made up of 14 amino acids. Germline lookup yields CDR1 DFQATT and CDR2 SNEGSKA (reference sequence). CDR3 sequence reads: CSASTGGRRGEQYF. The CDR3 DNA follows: TGCAGTGCCTCAACGGGGGGCAGGCGGGGCGAGCAGTACTTC.

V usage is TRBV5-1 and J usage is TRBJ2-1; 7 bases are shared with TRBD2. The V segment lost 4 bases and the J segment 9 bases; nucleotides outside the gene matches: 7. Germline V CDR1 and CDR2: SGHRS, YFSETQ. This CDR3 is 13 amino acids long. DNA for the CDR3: TGCGCCAGCAGCGCCTCGGGGGAGGGTGAGCAGTTCTTC. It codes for CASSASGEGEQFF. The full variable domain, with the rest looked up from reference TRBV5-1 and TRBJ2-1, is KAGVTQTPRYLIKTRGQQVTLSCSPISGHRSVSWYQQTPGQGLQFLFEYFSETQRNKGNFPGRFSGRQFSNSRSEMNVSTLELGDSALYLCASSASGEGEQFFGPGTRLTVL.

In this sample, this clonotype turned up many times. The CDR3 DNA reads TGTGCCAGCAGCCAAGGACTATTACTCTCCTACGAGCAGTACTTC. As protein: CASSQGLLLSYEQYF. This chain uses TRBV3-1 with TRBJ2-7; TRBD2 might be the D (5 bases). Germline V gene sequence: CDR1 LGHDT, CDR2 YNNKEL (reference sequence). Trimming removed 1 base from V and 0 bases from J, with 10 bases in between. There are 15 residues in the CDR3.

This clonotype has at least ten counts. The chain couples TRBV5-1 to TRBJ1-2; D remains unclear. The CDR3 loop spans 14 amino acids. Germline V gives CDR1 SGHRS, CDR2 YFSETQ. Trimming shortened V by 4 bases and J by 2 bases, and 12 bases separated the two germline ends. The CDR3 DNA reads TGCGCCAGCAGCAGAGGACGGATCAACTATGGCTACACCTTC. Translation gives CASSRGRINYGYTF.

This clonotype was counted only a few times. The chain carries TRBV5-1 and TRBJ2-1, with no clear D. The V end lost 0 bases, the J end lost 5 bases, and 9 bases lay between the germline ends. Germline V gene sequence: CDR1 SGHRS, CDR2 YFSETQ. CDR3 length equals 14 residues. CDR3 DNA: TGCGCCAGCAGCTTGGCTCAGCCTAACAATGAGCAGTTCTTC. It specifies CASSLAQPNNEQFF.

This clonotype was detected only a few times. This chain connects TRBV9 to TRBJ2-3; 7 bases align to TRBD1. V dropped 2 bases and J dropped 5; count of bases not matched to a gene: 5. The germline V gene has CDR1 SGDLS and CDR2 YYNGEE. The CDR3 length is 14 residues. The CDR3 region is CASSVGTVGDTQYF. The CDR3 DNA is TGTGCCAGCAGCGTCGGGACAGTGGGAGATACGCAGTATTTT. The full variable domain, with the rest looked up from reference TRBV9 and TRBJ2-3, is DSGVTQTPKHLITATGQRVTLRCSPRSGDLSVYWYQQSLDQGLQFLIQYYNGEERAKGNILERFSAQQFPDLHSELNLSSLELGDSALYFCASSVGTVGDTQYFGPGTRLTVL.

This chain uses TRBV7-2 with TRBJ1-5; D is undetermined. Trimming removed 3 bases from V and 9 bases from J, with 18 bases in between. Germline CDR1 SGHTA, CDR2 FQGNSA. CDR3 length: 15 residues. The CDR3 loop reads CASSFSMGLIVPQHF. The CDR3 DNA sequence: TGTGCCAGCAGCTTCTCGATGGGCTTGATAGTGCCCCAGCATTTT.

CDR3 sequence (DNA): TGTGCCAGCAGCCAAGATGGTCGTAAGGGGGTAGCGGGAGCCTACGAGCAGTACTTC. This encodes CASSQDGRKGVAGAYEQYF. This chain joins TRBV3-1 and TRBJ2-7; 9 nucleotides align to TRBD2. Germline CDR1 and CDR2: LGHDT and YNNKEL (reference sequence). V gave up 0 bases and J gave up 2 bases; unmatched junction bases: 14. The CDR3 extends over 19 amino acids.

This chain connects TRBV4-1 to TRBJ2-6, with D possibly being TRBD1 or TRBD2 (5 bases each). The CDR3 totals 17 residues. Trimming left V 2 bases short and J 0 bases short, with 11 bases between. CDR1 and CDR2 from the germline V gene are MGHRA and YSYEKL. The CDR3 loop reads CASSQTGTISGANVLTF. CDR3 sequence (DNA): TGCGCCAGCAGCCAAACCGGGACCATCTCTGGGGCCAACGTCCTGACTTTC.

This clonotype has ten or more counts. The CDR3 protein is CSARGHGLADYEQYF. The CDR3 DNA reads as TGCAGTGCCAGGGGACACGGACTAGCGGACTACGAGCAGTACTTC. This chain connects TRBV20-1 to TRBJ2-7; 10 bases match TRBD2. Germline V lookup: CDR1 DFQATT, CDR2 SNEGSKA (reference sequence). The CDR3 loop spans 15 amino acids. The V and J ends lost 6 bases and 3 bases, in that order; junction bases with no gene match: 11.

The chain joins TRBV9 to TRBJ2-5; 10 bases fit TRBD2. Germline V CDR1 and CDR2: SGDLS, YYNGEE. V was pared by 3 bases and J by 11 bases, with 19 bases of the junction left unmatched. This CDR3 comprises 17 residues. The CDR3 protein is CASSDPRLAGALDEQYF. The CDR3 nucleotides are TGTGCCAGCAGCGACCCCCGCCTAGCGGGAGCCCTCGATGAGCAGTACTTC.